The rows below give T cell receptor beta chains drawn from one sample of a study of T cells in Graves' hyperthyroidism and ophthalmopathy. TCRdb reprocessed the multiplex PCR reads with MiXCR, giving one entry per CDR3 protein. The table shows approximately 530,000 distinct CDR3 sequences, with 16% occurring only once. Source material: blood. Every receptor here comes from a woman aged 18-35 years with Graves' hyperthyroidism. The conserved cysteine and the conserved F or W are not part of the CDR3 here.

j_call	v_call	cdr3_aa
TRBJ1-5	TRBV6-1	ASSELLNQPQH
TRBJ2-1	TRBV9	ASSAGGGAVGLHEQF
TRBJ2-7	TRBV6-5	ASSYSGGVEQY
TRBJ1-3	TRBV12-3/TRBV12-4	ASPLGSGNTIY
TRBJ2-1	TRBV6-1	ASRTTGRVSYNEQF
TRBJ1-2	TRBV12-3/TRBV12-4	ASGAAFGYT
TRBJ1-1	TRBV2	ASSERGFTEAF
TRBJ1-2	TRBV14	ASSQDPGQGAGYGYT
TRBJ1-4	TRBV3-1	ASSQDISPYSKLF
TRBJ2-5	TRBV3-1	ASSQGGGFQETQY
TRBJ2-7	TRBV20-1	SARGPGSYEQY
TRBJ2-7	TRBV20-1	SARLGPSWGEQY
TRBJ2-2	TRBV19	ASSISFPYNTGELF
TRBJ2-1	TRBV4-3	ASSQDHRQDRSYNEQF
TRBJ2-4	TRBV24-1	ATSEGQGARDIQY
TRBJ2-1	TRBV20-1	SASLAGDYNEQF
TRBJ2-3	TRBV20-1	SAPGHITDTQY
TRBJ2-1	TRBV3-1	ASSQAPDSRGFDNEQF
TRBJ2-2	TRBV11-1	ASSQIRGGLNTGELF
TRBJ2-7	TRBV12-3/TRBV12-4	ASSLSTVYEQY
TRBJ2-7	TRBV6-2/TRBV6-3	ASQGSDEQY
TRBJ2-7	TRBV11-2	ASSQGQFSYEQY
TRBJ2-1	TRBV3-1	ASSQWGVAGVSYNEQF
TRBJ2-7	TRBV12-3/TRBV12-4	ASSGNLYEQY
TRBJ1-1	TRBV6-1	ASSGVAGTGSREVEAF
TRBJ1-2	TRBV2	ASRIGTYYGYT
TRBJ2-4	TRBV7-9	ASSSAAVLAKNIQY
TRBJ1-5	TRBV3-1	ASSQDQGSNQPQH
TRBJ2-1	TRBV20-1	SAREEDAALNYNEQF
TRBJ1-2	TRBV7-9	ASSPWGTHGYT
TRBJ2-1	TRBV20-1	SAKDLNSYNEQF
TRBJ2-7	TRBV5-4	ASSLPGQGFYEQY
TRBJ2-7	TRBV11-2	ASSLGLAASYEQY
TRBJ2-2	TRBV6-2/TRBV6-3	ASRKSGNTGELF
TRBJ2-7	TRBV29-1	SVGGGSSYEQY
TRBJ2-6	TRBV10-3	AISGGGARRSGANVLT
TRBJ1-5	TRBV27	ASSRMGHFSNQPQH
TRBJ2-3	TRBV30	AWSTGGTDTQY
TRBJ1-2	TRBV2	ASSLRTGTASAYT
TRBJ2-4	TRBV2	ASSGRSKNIQY
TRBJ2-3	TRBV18	ASSPQLAGRLTADTQY
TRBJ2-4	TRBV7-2	ASSLEGGRRY
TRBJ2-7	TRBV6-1	ASSSEFRTAYEQY
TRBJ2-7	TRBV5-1	ASSLGGGYSYEQY
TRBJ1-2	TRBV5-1	ASSDYLTGDYGYT
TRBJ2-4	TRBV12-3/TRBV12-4	ASSLAPAKNIQY
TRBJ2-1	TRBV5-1	ASSLAVIAAYNEQF
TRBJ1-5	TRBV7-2	ASSLTAGDQPQH
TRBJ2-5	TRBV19	ASSINAAGQRFLY
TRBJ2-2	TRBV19	ASRLGTLNTGELF